These T cell receptor beta chains were read from a single sample in a study of blood T cell repertoires in COVID-19. Data came from immunoSEQ multiplex PCR; TCRdb stores just in-frame clones and leaves some out. Found here are about 200,000 clones, 70% to 90% of them singletons; the top ten hold 4.4%. Sequencing was done on a sample of peripheral blood. The origin of the receptors is a man between 50 and 59 years old with acute or convalescent COVID-19. The CDR3 runs from the conserved cysteine through the conserved F or W. The order of the fields is clone size, J gene, V gene, D gene, CDR3 protein, CDR3 DNA. The D gene is left open where the match is weak. The size field is filled for only some rows; it gives once, few, many or a size class.

few	TRBJ1-2	TRBV27	TRBD1	CASSSPDRLIYGYTF	TGTGCCAGCAGTTCCCCGGACAGGCTAATCTATGGCTACACCTTC
once	TRBJ2-3	TRBV11-2	NA	CASSLLANGDTQYF	TGTGCCAGCAGCTTACTGGCCAATGGCGATACGCAGTATTTT
NA	TRBJ2-3	TRBV19	TRBD2	CASSIVAVTSGGARDTQYF	TGTGCCAGTAGTATAGTAGCGGTGACTAGCGGGGGGGCAAGAGATACGCAGTATTTT
NA	TRBJ2-2	TRBV3-1/TRBV3-2	TRBD2	CASSHPRGLAGGWIAGELFF	TGTGCCAGCAGCCACCCTCGGGGACTAGCGGGGGGGTGGATCGCCGGGGAGCTGTTTTTT
NA	TRBJ1-3	TRBV7-9	NA	CASSLSGGGNTIYF	TGTGCCAGCAGCTTATCCGGCGGTGGAAACACCATATATTTT
NA	TRBJ1-6	TRBV18	NA	CASSKTESSYNSPLHF	TGTGCCAGCTCTAAGACGGAGAGCTCCTATAATTCACCCCTCCACTTT
NA	TRBJ1-2	TRBV7-8	TRBD1	CASSLGTGRGYGYTF	TGTGCCAGCAGCTTAGGGACAGGAAGGGGCTATGGCTACACCTTC
NA	TRBJ2-3	TRBV10-1	NA	CASSESLGAPNPDTQYF	TGCGCCAGCAGTGAGTCCTTAGGGGCCCCGAACCCGGATACGCAGTATTTT
NA	TRBJ2-7	TRBV29-1	TRBD1	CSVELKSGGLYEQYF	TGCAGCGTTGAATTGAAGTCAGGGGGTCTGTACGAGCAGTACTTC
NA	TRBJ2-7	TRBV7-9	NA	CASTPPGTAGEQYF	TGTGCCAGCACCCCCCCCGGGACCGCGGGGGAGCAGTACTTC
NA	TRBJ2-2	TRBV7-3	NA	CASSFGVNTGELFF	TGTGCCAGCAGCTTCGGGGTGAACACCGGGGAGCTGTTTTTT
NA	TRBJ2-5	TRBV11-2	TRBD2	CASSLRGEPQETQYF	TGTGCCAGCAGCTTACGGGGGGAACCCCAAGAGACCCAGTACTTC
NA	TRBJ1-4	TRBV5-5	NA	CASSLATVEGKLFF	TGTGCCAGCAGCTTGGCAACTGTCGAGGGAAAACTGTTTTTT
many	TRBJ1-2	TRBV19	NA	CASSIVDGVNYGYTF	TGTGCCAGTAGTATAGTTGACGGAGTTAACTATGGCTACACCTTC
NA	TRBJ1-5	TRBV2	TRBD1	CASSSRGQGSIRGNQPQHF	TGTGCCAGCAGTTCTCGGGGACAGGGGAGCATCAGGGGCAATCAGCCCCAGCATTTT
NA	TRBJ2-7	TRBV15	NA	CATSEIGGLEQYF	TGTGCCACCAGCGAGATCGGGGGGCTCGAGCAGTACTTC
NA	TRBJ1-2	TRBV28	TRBD1	CASSQFGLSRGRTDYGYTF	TGTGCCAGCAGTCAATTTGGCCTGTCCAGGGGGCGCACAGACTATGGCTACACCTTC
NA	TRBJ1-5	TRBV5-6	TRBD1	CASSPSGTVGNQPQHF	TGTGCCAGCAGCCCCTCGGGGACAGTTGGCAATCAGCCCCAGCATTTT
NA	TRBJ1-5	TRBV10-2	NA	CASTGGTYQPQHF	TGCGCCAGCACCGGGGGGACCTATCAGCCCCAGCATTTT
NA	TRBJ2-5	TRBV10-3	TRBD1	CAITPGGRGQETQYF	TGTGCCATCACCCCAGGGGGTCGGGGCCAAGAGACCCAGTACTTC
NA	TRBJ1-1	TRBV3-1/TRBV3-2	NA	CASSPGGAGRFTEAFF	TGTGCCAGCAGCCCCGGCGGCGCAGGGCGGTTCACTGAAGCTTTCTTT
NA	TRBJ1-4	TRBV5-1	TRBD1	CASRKAGQGEKLFF	TGCGCCAGCAGGAAGGCGGGACAGGGGGAAAAACTGTTTTTT
NA	TRBJ2-7	TRBV10-3	NA	CATRDSSSYEQYF	TGTGCCACACGAGACAGCAGCTCCTACGAGCAGTACTTC
NA	TRBJ1-5	TRBV6-5	NA	CASSSLGSGNQPQHF	TGTGCCAGCAGTTCCTTGGGGAGCGGCAATCAGCCCCAGCATTTT
NA	TRBJ2-7	TRBV29-1	TRBD1	CSVARQGAGEQYF	TGCAGCGTCGCCCGACAGGGGGCTGGGGAGCAGTACTTC
NA	TRBJ2-3	TRBV4-1	NA	CASSRLSGDYPTSTDTQYF	TGCGCCAGCAGCCGACTGTCCGGGGATTACCCAACCAGCACAGATACGCAGTATTTT
few	TRBJ2-3	TRBV5-1	TRBD1	CASSPRSVPLTGHTDTQYF	TGCGCCAGCAGCCCTCGGTCCGTCCCGCTGACAGGGCACACAGATACGCAGTATTTT
NA	TRBJ1-1	TRBV5-1	NA	CASSLDPGYTEAFF	TGCGCCAGCAGCTTGGACCCAGGGTACACTGAAGCTTTCTTT
few	TRBJ1-2	TRBV5-1	TRBD1	CASSGTTGTGDGYTF	TGCGCCAGCAGCGGGACGACCGGGACAGGGGATGGCTACACCTTC
NA	TRBJ1-1	TRBV19	NA	CASPPYREFEEWVNTEAFF	TGTGCCAGTCCCCCGTACAGGGAGTTTGAAGAATGGGTGAACACTGAAGCTTTCTTT
NA	TRBJ1-1	TRBV6-2/TRBV6-3	NA	CASSLGGLSSRSEAFF	TGTGCCAGCAGTTTAGGCGGATTATCGTCTAGATCTGAAGCTTTCTTT
NA	TRBJ1-1	TRBV18	TRBD1	CASSPPGTGAMVTEAFF	TGTGCCAGCTCACCACCCGGGACAGGGGCGATGGTGACTGAAGCTTTCTTT
NA	TRBJ1-6	TRBV7-3	NA	CASSDSSYNSPLHF	TGTGCCAGCAGTGATAGCTCCTATAATTCACCCCTCCACTTT
NA	TRBJ2-5	TRBV6-6	NA	CASSPRGGRRVGETQYF	TGTGCCAGCAGTCCAAGAGGTGGTCGCAGGGTCGGCGAGACCCAGTACTTC
NA	TRBJ1-2	TRBV5-6	NA	CASNLNGNYGYTF	TGTGCCAGCAACCTTAACGGGAATTATGGCTACACCTTC
NA	TRBJ2-1	TRBV5-6	TRBD1	CASSQDRESNNEQFF	TGTGCCAGCAGCCAGGACAGGGAATCGAACAATGAGCAGTTCTTC
NA	TRBJ1-4	TRBV5-1	TRBD1	CASSLVGATGGSEKLFF	TGCGCCAGCAGCTTGGTAGGGGCTACAGGGGGCTCTGAAAAACTGTTTTTT
NA	TRBJ1-1	TRBV7-9	NA	CASSLDTDTEAFF	TGTGCCAGCAGCTTAGACACAGACACTGAAGCTTTCTTT
NA	TRBJ2-7	TRBV27	TRBD1	CATHRTGSYEQYF	TGTGCCACCCACCGGACAGGGAGCTACGAGCAGTACTTC
NA	TRBJ1-4	TRBV5-6	TRBD1	CASSLGQGTQEKLFF	TGTGCCAGCAGCTTGGGACAGGGCACACAGGAAAAACTGTTTTTT
NA	TRBJ1-3	TRBV5-1	NA	CASRENFSGNTIYF	TGCGCCAGCAGAGAGAACTTCTCTGGAAACACCATATATTTT
NA	TRBJ2-3	TRBV5-5	TRBD2	CASSSGLAGRDTQYF	TGTGCCAGCAGCTCTGGACTAGCGGGGAGGGATACGCAGTATTTT
once	TRBJ1-5	TRBV2	NA	CATAMGAGYQPQHF	TGTGCCACCGCGATGGGGGCCGGATATCAGCCCCAGCATTTT
NA	TRBJ2-7	TRBV4-1	TRBD1	CASSAGTGNYEQYF	TGCGCCAGCAGCGCCGGGACAGGGAACTACGAGCAGTACTTC
NA	TRBJ1-6	TRBV5-8	NA	CASSLGGAYNSPLHF	TGTGCCAGCAGCTTAGGAGGGGCCTATAATTCACCCCTCCACTTT
NA	TRBJ1-4	TRBV3-1/TRBV3-2	TRBD1	CASSRQGTNEKLFF	TGTGCCAGCAGCAGACAGGGCACTAATGAAAAACTGTTTTTT